The rows below give T cell receptor beta chains drawn from one sample of a study of shared clonotypes between healthy human individuals. Sequencing was performed with immunoSEQ multiplex PCR; in TCRdb, only in-frame clones are kept and a portion is missing. The data show roughly 1.5 million clones, around 98% seen once. The sequenced sample was naive CD4+ T cells sorted from blood. The source of these receptors is a man aged 25 to 45 in good health. Each CDR3 is given with its conserved first and last residue. D genes are given only for firm matches. Clone size, where shown, is once, few, many, or a class for clones that have expanded.

v_gene	j_gene	d_gene	abundance	CDR3nt	CDR3aa
TRBV9	TRBJ2-7	TRBD1	NA	TGTGCCAGCAGCGGGCATGGACAGGGGAGAGGGAGTGAGCAGTACTTC	CASSGHGQGRGSEQYF
TRBV28	TRBJ2-7	TRBD2	NA	TGTGCCAGCAGCCCCGGGGATAGCGGGAGCAACGAGCAGTACTTC	CASSPGDSGSNEQYF
TRBV18	TRBJ1-5	TRBD1	NA	TGTGCCAGCTCTCTACAGGGGGGAGACAATCAGCCCCAGCATTTT	CASSLQGGDNQPQHF
TRBV15	TRBJ2-2	NA	NA	TGTGCCACCAGCACTCGGAGGGCCACCGGGGAGCTGTTTTTT	CATSTRRATGELFF
TRBV7-9	TRBJ2-5	NA	NA	TGTGCCAGCAGCTTAAGTAGCCCCGAGACCCAGTACTTC	CASSLSSPETQYF
TRBV11-2	TRBJ1-1	TRBD1	NA	TGTGCCAGCAGCCCCCACAGGGGTGTCACTGAAGCTTTCTTT	CASSPHRGVTEAFF
TRBV21-1	TRBJ2-3	NA	NA	TGTGCCAGCAGCAGGCGGAGGGCCTGGGATACGCAGTATTTT	CASSRRRAWDTQYF
TRBV7-9	TRBJ2-2	NA	NA	TGTGCCAGCAGCTTTGGGGCGGGCACCGGGGAGCTGTTTTTT	CASSFGAGTGELFF
TRBV5-1	TRBJ2-3	NA	NA	TGCGCCAGCAGCTTGGGAGAGGGGGATACGCAGTATTTT	CASSLGEGDTQYF
TRBV5-1	TRBJ1-2	NA	NA	TGCGCCAGCAGCGACTTGGGGGCGGACGGCTACACCTTC	CASSDLGADGYTF
TRBV28	TRBJ1-5	NA	NA	TGTGCCAGCTCCAATGTGGGGGGCGCGGGCAATCAGCCCCAGCATTTT	CASSNVGGAGNQPQHF
TRBV25-1	TRBJ1-2	NA	NA	TGTGCCAGCAGTGCTACAGTGAGCTATGGCTACACCTTC	CASSATVSYGYTF
TRBV9	TRBJ2-3	NA	once	TGTGCCAGCAGCGTAGGAGGGTTAAACACAGATACGCAGTATTTT	CASSVGGLNTDTQYF
TRBV15	TRBJ2-3	NA	NA	TGTGCCACCAGCAGAAACCGCGGCAGCCCTCCAGATACGCAGTATTTT	CATSRNRGSPPDTQYF
TRBV4-1	TRBJ2-2	TRBD1	once	TGCGCCAGCAGCCAAGTCGGGACAGGGCCGCCGAACACCGGGGAGCTGTTTTTT	CASSQVGTGPPNTGELFF
TRBV9	TRBJ2-1	NA	NA	TGTGCCAGCAGCGTAGCGTTCGGGCGTTACGGTTTCAATGAGCAGTTCTTC	CASSVAFGRYGFNEQFF
TRBV4-1	TRBJ1-5	TRBD1	once	TGCGCCAGCAGCCAGGGAATAGACAGGGAAACTCAGCCCCAGCATTTT	CASSQGIDRETQPQHF
TRBV27	TRBJ1-5	TRBD1	NA	TGTGCCAGCAGTTTGTACAGGGGGCCTGATCAGCCCCAGCATTTT	CASSLYRGPDQPQHF
TRBV6-6	TRBJ2-7	NA	NA	TGTGCCAGCAGTTACTCGGCCGAGCAGTACTTC	CASSYSAEQYF
TRBV29-1	TRBJ2-5	NA	NA	TGCAGCGGGATCTTGGAGACCCAGTACTTC	CSGILETQYF
TRBV18	TRBJ2-3	TRBD2	NA	TGTGCCAGCTCACCAATCCGCGGGAGGGTCAGCACAGATACGCAGTATTTT	CASSPIRGRVSTDTQYF
TRBV28	TRBJ1-5	NA	NA	TGTGCCAGCAGCCGCGGAGAGTTCTCATATAGCAATCAGCCCCAGCATTTT	CASSRGEFSYSNQPQHF
TRBV9	TRBJ2-3	NA	once	TGTGCCAGCAGCGTTCGGGGCGAGGACACAGATACGCAGTATTTT	CASSVRGEDTDTQYF
TRBV25-1	TRBJ2-3	NA	NA	TGTGCCAGCAGTGAGTCCCGGTTGACTAGCACAGATACGCAGTATTTT	CASSESRLTSTDTQYF
TRBV11-2	TRBJ2-1	NA	NA	TGTGCCAGCAGCTCAGACACCTACAATGAGCAGTTCTTC	CASSSDTYNEQFF
TRBV29-1	TRBJ2-5	NA	NA	TGCAGCGTTGATAGGGGCCAAGAGACCCAGTACTTC	CSVDRGQETQYF
TRBV5-1	TRBJ2-7	NA	NA	TGCGCCAGCAGCCTAATGTGGCGGAAGGCGTTC	CASSLMWRKAF
TRBV21-1	TRBJ2-5	NA	NA	TGTGCCAGCAGCAAAGGTTCGGGTAAGTACCAAGAGACCCAGTACTTC	CASSKGSGKYQETQYF
TRBV18	TRBJ2-7	NA	NA	TGTGCCAGCTCACCCCTGGACGAATCCTACGAGCAGTACTTC	CASSPLDESYEQYF